This T cell receptor (beta chain) was observed in a study of blood T cell repertoires in COVID-19. Study information: PBMCs, B-cell-depleted T cells, or T cells were the source of the cDNA or gDNA that made up the material.

Source study methods: How many nucleated cells were present was estimated from reference gene primer amplification. The protocol was immunoSEQ multiplex PCR, while the TCRdb copy is restricted to in-frame clones and leaves out a portion. The DNA was the basis for D and trimming; V, J and clone size are from that table. The table has about 89,000 clones, roughly 90% seen once; the top ten hold approximately 2.3%. The V and J ends lost 6 bases and 5 bases respectively, with 14 bases between them. Germline V lookup: CDR1 MDHEN, CDR2 SYDVKM. This CDR3 comprises 14 residues. The sequence derives from a human donor with active COVID-19. The donor label of this sample is uncertain. Sequences were obtained from peripheral blood. The rearrangement links TRBV28 to TRBJ2-1; no clear D. The CDR3 bases are TGTGCCAGCAGGGTTCTTTCGCTAGACAATGAGCAGTTCTTC. Residues: CASRVLSLDNEQFF.